Many counts were recorded for the clone carrying this TCR beta chain. The target antigen is unknown. Stable hyperthyroidism meant no ophthalmopathy within 18 months of follow-up. This sample is drawn from a study of Graves' ophthalmopathy and Graves' hyperthyroidism. Study-wide results and caveats: In separating ophthalmopathy from stable hyperthyroidism, a 13-signature model achieved roughly 90% sensitivity and around 81% specificity. Most expanded clonotypes from thyroid (those above 0.001 frequency) were also found in blood.

The study amplified TCR beta CDR3 regions using RNA transcripts. After a first-round RT-PCR with HTBI primers, a second-round multiplex PCR was run. TCRdb passed the multiplex PCR reads through MiXCR, listing each CDR3 protein once. Altogether about 400,000 distinct CDR3 sequences are present, roughly 20% being singletons, with the ten largest covering around 3.2%. The CDR3 has 14 amino acids. Trimming took off 5 bases at V and 1 base at J, with 11 bases between the two ends. The receptor comes from a woman between 18 and 29 years old with stable Graves' hyperthyroidism. This chain connects TRBV12-3 or TRBV12-4 to TRBJ1-2; no reliable D call. Specimen: peripheral blood. In DNA, the CDR3 is TGTGCCAGCAGTCCATGGACGGTTAACTATGGCTACACCTTC. It specifies CASSPWTVNYGYTF.